This T cell receptor beta chain was captured in a study of cytomegalovirus exposure and HLA in healthy donors. The overall study: Among about 179 million T cells, an earlier analysis found roughly 110 million unique TCR beta sequences.

The donors were healthy bone marrow donors. Primers: 60 Vbeta forward and 13 Jbeta reverse. Profiling relied on immunoSEQ multiplex PCR, and the TCRdb table lists in-frame clones only, not all of them. The table records about 130,000 clones, approximately 8.7% of them present only once. Whole-study results and caveats: In the analysis, some V segments, TRBV6-2 and TRBV6-3 included, were excluded as indistinguishable. Some highly shared sequence variants likely arose as a pipeline artifact.

Remarks on this clone: Its antigen is not known.

CDR1 LNHDA and CDR2 SQIVND come from the germline V gene (reference sequence). This CDR3 comprises 12 residues. Trimming took 6 bases from V and 2 from J, leaving 8 bases between them. This chain links TRBV19 with TRBJ2-7, with D possibly matching TRBD1 (5 bases). The source material was PBMCs. The sequence was collected from a man aged 35-49 years in good health and CMV-seronegative. CDR3 protein: CASSPGTYEQYF. DNA of the CDR3: TGTGCCAGTAGCCCAGGGACCTACGAGCAGTACTTC.